This paragraph covers one T cell receptor beta chain sequence. This entry belongs to a study of CD8 T cells in Susac syndrome. Reverse transcription of roughly 0.45 to 1 ug RNA used random hexamers. The TCR beta CDR3 was amplified by immunoSEQ multiplex PCR across 54 Vbeta, 13 Jbeta. TCRdb itself ran the immunoSEQ multiplex PCR reads through MiXCR, one entry per CDR3 protein. The data hold some 190,000 distinct CDR3 sequences, with 95% observed a single time. TCR beta was sequenced from blood CD8+ and CD4+ T cells. The control group consisted of healthy donors matched for age and sex. The TEMRA cells underwent FACS enrichment, while the CD8+ and CD4+ T cells underwent negative isolation. The CDR3 extends over 16 amino acids. Trimming stripped 2 bases from V and 2 bases from J, with 14 bases between. Germline assignment: CDR1 SGHDN and CDR2 FVKESK.

This sequence originates from a human donor in good health. The chain is built from TRBV14 and TRBJ2-3; the D call may be TRBD1 or TRBD2 (5 bases each). The source material was CD4+ T cells from PBMCs. The CDR3: CASSQPGTGITDTQYF. The CDR3 bases are TGTGCCAGCAGCCAACCCGGGACGGGAATCACAGATACGCAGTATTTT.